The source of this TCR beta chain is a study of cytomegalovirus exposure and HLA in healthy donors. About the study: Earlier, some 200 million T cells were analyzed, and 90 million to 120 million unique TCR beta sequences were found among them.

The V gene's germline CDR1 is KGHSH and CDR2 LQKENI. The CDR3 is 18 residues long. V trimming: 0 bases; J trimming: 4 bases; junction bases outside the gene matches: 10. The PCR used 60 Vbeta and 13 Jbeta primers. Clones were read by immunoSEQ multiplex PCR, and TCRdb kept only the in-frame ones, dropping some. This table has about 140,000 clones, about 76% appearing once. A note on this clone: Antigen specificity is unknown.

Study-level results: Sequencing likely generated an artifact that appeared as a cluster of highly shared sequence variants. Apart from CMV serostatus, no immune exposure information was available.

This sequence joins TRBV18 and TRBJ2-1; 9 nucleotides agree with TRBD1. Sequences were obtained from PBMCs. This TCR came from a woman in her thirties or forties in good health and CMV-seronegative. The CDR3 sequence is CASSPPTGTGWGYNEQFF. CDR3 sequence (DNA): TGTGCCAGCTCACCACCCACCGGGACAGGGTGGGGATACAATGAGCAGTTCTTC.